This T cell receptor (beta chain) is drawn from a study of human T cells and chemical hapten exposure. Study overall: Slight differences in pooled library volume were the main source of varying TCR yields across samples.

Findings of the study overall: Sensitizing to DPC left TCRs with a frequency above 1 in 1000 unaltered.

This clonotype came up a few times. The antigen is unknown. Unmatched junction bases numbered 7, after V lost 1 base and J lost 8 bases. Germline loops: CDR1 LGHNA, CDR2 YNFKEQ. The CDR3 is made up of 16 amino acids. What the library attached to individual cDNA molecules were unique molecular identifiers. In the study's own analysis: With a range of about 23,224 to 700,000, the median per sample was roughly 95,000 TCRs. TCRdb re-analysed the RACE reads in MiXCR, keeping a single row per CDR3 protein. None of the V and J calls come from the authors' own analysis; TCRdb made them. The top ten clones hold 2.5% to 3% of a sample with 75,000 to 100,000 distinct CDR3 sequences, roughly 8.5% of them seen once. As to time point: healthy volunteer bleed at 2 weeks. Before extraction, the whole blood was not fractionated, and total RNA was taken from it.

This rearrangement joins TRBV4-2 to TRBJ2-1; 11 nucleotides align to TRBD2. The sequenced sample consisted of whole blood. The source of this sequence is a female donor in good health. Some clones in this sample may be carry-over from other donors' samples. This CDR3 is CASSQVVTSGSHEQFF. CDR3 nucleotide sequence: TGTGCCAGCAGCCAAGTCGTCACTAGCGGGAGCCATGAGCAGTTCTTC.